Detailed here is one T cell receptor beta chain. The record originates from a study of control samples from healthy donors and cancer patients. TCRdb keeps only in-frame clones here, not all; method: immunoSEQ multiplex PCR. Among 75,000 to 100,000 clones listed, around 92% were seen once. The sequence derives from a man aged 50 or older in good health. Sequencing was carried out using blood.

The chain's CDR3 is CASSRGTVSSYEQYF. The CDR3 region has the DNA TGCGCCAGCAGCCGGGGGACGGTTAGCTCCTACGAGCAGTACTTC. This sequence joins TRBV5-1 and TRBJ2-7; tentatively, D is TRBD2 (6 bases). Looked up from germline, CDR1 is SGHRS and CDR2 is YFSETQ. The germline V and J ends were trimmed by 4 bases and 0 bases, with 14 bases remaining between them. The CDR3 has 15 residues.